Following are 25 T cell receptor beta chains from one sample sequenced in a study of Ad26.COV2.S vaccination and SARS-CoV-2 variants. The protocol was immunoSEQ multiplex PCR, while the TCRdb copy is restricted to in-frame clones and leaves out a portion. The sample lists 300,000 to 400,000 clones, around nine tenths occurring once. The treatment here: about 20 received Ad26.COV2.S at low or high dose, single or two shots; five or six received placebo; per-sample allocation not given. Samples analyzed were those drawn on day 63 after the first vaccine or placebo injection. The source was peripheral blood, collected in a trial of Ad26.COV2.S vaccine versus placebo. These receptors came from a person between 18 and 65 years old who received the Ad26.COV2.S COVID-19 vaccine or a placebo.

CDR3 bases: TGTGCCAGCAGCCCCCTGGGACAGGGAAGACGCGAGCAGTACTTC. It is translated as CASSPLGQGRREQYF. The chain combines TRBV5-6 with TRBJ2-7; 9 bases agree with TRBD1. The V gene's germline CDR1 is SGHDT and CDR2 YYEEEE. The V and J ends lost 4 bases and 6 bases, in that order; junction bases with no gene match: 11. The CDR3 runs to 15 residues.

CDR3 region: CASSLVGDNEQFF. In nucleotides, the CDR3 is TGTGCCAGCAGCCTAGTTGGGGACAATGAGCAGTTCTTC. V is TRBV7-9 and J is TRBJ2-1; D uncertain. Trimming pared 5 bases from V and 5 bases from J, leaving 10 bases between. In germline, CDR1 is SEHNR, CDR2 FQNEAQ (reference sequence). This CDR3 comprises 13 residues.

The chain combines TRBV7-2 with TRBJ2-7; D is possibly TRBD1 or TRBD2 (5 bases each). The length of the CDR3 is 14 residues. Germline CDR1 SGHTA, CDR2 FQGNSA. Trimming left V 5 bases short and J 1 base short, with 12 bases between. This CDR3 is CASSARGVSYEQYF. CDR3 bases: TGTGCCAGCAGCGCCAGAGGGGTATCCTACGAGCAGTACTTC.

V is TRBV5-1 and J is TRBJ1-2; D gene unclear. CDR3 size: 18 residues. From germline, CDR1 is SGHRS and CDR2 YFSETQ. V lost 3 bases and J 2 bases, leaving 23 bases between the germline ends. This chain's CDR3 is CASSSNTEELGFNYGYTF. CDR3 sequence (DNA): TGCGCCAGCAGCTCAAACACAGAGGAACTAGGATTCAACTATGGCTACACCTTC.

The chain uses TRBV21-1 and TRBJ2-7; no check of the table's D call, TRBD1, against the DNA was made. TRBV21-1 is annotated as a pseudogene. The CDR3 spans 18 residues. CDR3 amino acids: CASSVEDREHTTTYEQYF. DNA for the CDR3: TGTGCCAGCAGCGTAGAGGACAGGGAGCACACTACGACCTACGAGCAGTACTTC.

CDR3 sequence (DNA): TGCGCCAGCAGCTTGAGTACAGGGGTCCGAGGCACAGATACGCAGTATTTT. Its translation is CASSLSTGVRGTDTQYF. The chain couples TRBV5-1 to TRBJ2-3, with 7 nucleotides matching TRBD1. CDR1 SGHRS and CDR2 YFSETQ come from the germline V gene. The CDR3 sequence is 17 residues long. Trimming cost V 1 base and J 1 base; bases outside gene matches: 9.

The J gene is TRBJ1-5, the V gene TRBV7-9; a weak D match, TRBD1 (6 bases). This CDR3 region has 17 residues. CDR1 is SEHNR, CDR2 FQNEAQ, per germline (reference sequence). Trimming removed 2 bases from V and 2 bases from J, with 16 bases in between. As DNA, the CDR3 is TGTGCCAGCAGCTTACGAGGGGGTCTGTATGGCAATCAGCCCCAGCATTTT. It encodes CASSLRGGLYGNQPQHF. Looking up the rest from reference TRBV7-9 and TRBJ1-5 gives the full variable domain: DTGVSQNPRHKITKRGQNVTFRCDPISEHNRLYWYRQTLGQGPEFLTYFQNEAQLEKSRLLSDRFSAERPKGSFSTLEIQRTEQGDSAMYLCASSLRGGLYGNQPQHFGDGTRLSIL.

This clone was seen a single time. The rearrangement uses TRBV6-6 and TRBJ2-7; perhaps TRBD1 as D (6 bases). In germline, CDR1 is MNHNY, CDR2 SVGAGI (reference sequence). V was pared by 5 bases and J by 6 bases, with 14 bases between. The CDR3 runs to 13 residues. CDR3 sequence: CASSHTPGAEQYF. The CDR3 nucleotides read TGTGCCAGCAGTCACACCCCAGGGGCCGAGCAGTACTTC.

V gene TRBV4-1 combines with J gene TRBJ1-2; D gene ambiguous. CDR1 and CDR2 from the germline V gene are MGHRA and YSYEKL. The CDR3 spans 17 residues. The V end lost 4 bases, the J end lost 4 bases, and 22 bases lay between the germline ends. CDR3 DNA: TGCGCCAGCAGCCCTCCCTGGCCGGAGGCCTTACCCTATGGCTACACCTTC. Protein: CASSPPWPEALPYGYTF.

The chain's CDR3 is CASSLDRDGGETEAFF. The CDR3 DNA sequence: TGTGCCAGCAGCCTCGACAGGGACGGAGGAGAGACTGAAGCTTTCTTT. This sequence joins TRBV9 and TRBJ1-1; TRBD1 matches at 7 bases. The CDR3 totals 16 residues. CDR1 and CDR2 (germline): SGDLS, YYNGEE. The ends lost 4 bases at V and 5 bases at J; junction bases unmatched: 14.

This clone appeared once. The chain joins TRBV4-2 to TRBJ2-7; 8 positions agree with TRBD2. The CDR3 is 17 amino acids. V shed 1 base, J shed 4 bases, and the junction held 12 bases outside the gene matches. Germline V gene lookup returns CDR1 LGHNA and CDR2 YNFKEQ. The CDR3 DNA reads TGTGCCAGCAGCCAAGGACCAAGCGGGGGACCGATTTACGAGCAGTACTTC. Translating gives CASSQGPSGGPIYEQYF.

The chain recombines TRBV12-5 with TRBJ2-3; D not certain. Per germline, CDR1 LGHNT and CDR2 FRNRAP. The ends were cut back, 4 bases at V and 0 bases at J, with 11 bases in the middle. There are 15 residues in the CDR3. Here the CDR3 DNA reads TGTGCTAGTGGTTCTCTGTTGGCTAGCACAGATACGCAGTATTTT. Translation: CASGSLLASTDTQYF. The full variable domain, completed using reference TRBV12-5 and TRBJ2-3, is DARVTQTPRHKVTEMGQEVTMRCQPILGHNTVFWYRQTMMQGLELLAYFRNRAPLDDSGMPKDRFSAEMPDATLATLKIQPSEPRDSAVYFCASGSLLASTDTQYFGPGTRLTVL.

V gene TRBV7-9 combines with J gene TRBJ2-5; 11 bases map to TRBD1. Germline V gives CDR1 SEHNR, CDR2 FQNEAQ (reference sequence). The CDR3 is 15 amino acids. V shed 1 base and J 6 bases; nucleotides not matched to a gene: 4. CDR3 amino acids: CASSLGDRGKKTQYF. The CDR3 nucleotides are TGTGCCAGCAGCTTAGGGGACAGGGGGAAAAAGACCCAGTACTTC.

This chain connects TRBV6-6 to TRBJ2-2; 10 bases map to TRBD2. This CDR3 is 16 amino acids long. Trimming cost V 4 bases and J 3 bases; bases outside gene matches: 5. In germline, CDR1 is MNHNY, CDR2 SVGAGI (reference sequence). In nucleotides, the CDR3 is TGTGCCAGCAGTTCGTCTAGCGGGGGATACACCGGGGAGCTGTTTTTT. It specifies CASSSSSGGYTGELFF.

This clone was seen more than once but under ten times. The chain recombines TRBV11-3 with TRBJ1-3, with D hard to call. The CDR3 consists of 16 residues. Trimming removed 1 base from V and 0 bases from J, with 10 bases in between. In germline, CDR1 is SGHNT, CDR2 YENEEA. The CDR3 protein is CASSLVSRYSGNTIYF. In DNA form, the CDR3 reads TGTGCCAGCAGCTTAGTGAGCAGATACTCTGGAAACACCATATATTTT.

This clone has only one observation. The gene calls are TRBV11-2 and TRBJ2-1; 8 bases map to TRBD2. Per germline, CDR1 SGHAT and CDR2 FQNNGV. CDR3 length: 16 amino acids. V lost 3 bases and J lost 4; bases outside the gene matches: 8. CDR3 loop: CASSFELAVMYNEQFF. In nucleotides, the CDR3 is TGTGCCAGCAGCTTCGAACTAGCGGTTATGTACAATGAGCAGTTCTTC.

The V call is TRBV6-5, the J call TRBJ1-1, with TRBD1 matching 8 bases. CDR1 is MNHEY and CDR2 is SVGAGI in the germline V gene. The ends lost 6 bases at V and 5 bases at J; junction bases unmatched: 11. The CDR3 runs 15 residues. The CDR3 region is CASRRTGTGETEAFF. Here the CDR3 DNA reads TGTGCCAGCAGAAGAACCGGGACAGGAGAAACTGAAGCTTTCTTT.

The V call is TRBV7-2, the J call TRBJ2-7; no clear D gene. The CDR3 consists of 13 residues. Germline-derived CDR1 and CDR2 are SGHTA and FQGNSA. V dropped 5 bases and J dropped 4 bases, with 12 bases sitting between them. CDR3 loop: CASSAVRGYEQYF. CDR3 sequence (DNA): TGTGCCAGCAGCGCAGTTCGTGGTTACGAGCAGTACTTC.

The chain employs TRBV15 and TRBJ2-5, with 12 bases identical to TRBD1. The CDR3 runs to 16 residues. The V gene's germline CDR1 is LNHNV and CDR2 YYDKDF (reference sequence). V was pared by 2 bases and J by 5 bases, with 6 bases of the junction left unmatched. CDR3: CATSRPGTGGSETQYF. As DNA, the CDR3 is TGTGCCACCAGCAGACCCGGGACAGGGGGCTCGGAGACCCAGTACTTC.

The chain employs TRBV7-2 and TRBJ2-1, with 10 bases matching TRBD2. The germline CDR1 and CDR2 sequences are SGHTA and FQGNSA. The CDR3 totals 15 residues. V lost 5 bases to trimming and J lost 3 bases; unmatched junction nucleotides: 4. This CDR3 is CASSPGLADYNEQFF. CDR3 sequence (DNA): TGTGCCAGCAGCCCCGGACTAGCGGACTACAATGAGCAGTTCTTC.

This clone was observed a single time. The chain is built from TRBV2 and TRBJ2-1, with 12 nucleotides matching TRBD2. J was trimmed by 8 bases and V by 0 bases; bases with no gene match: 5. Germline loops: CDR1 SNHLY, CDR2 FYNNEI. The CDR3 consists of 16 residues. CDR3 nucleotides: TGTGCCAGCAGTGAAGCGCTAGCGGGGGGGCGGGATGAGCAGTTCTTC. Translated: CASSEALAGGRDEQFF.

The CDR3 DNA sequence: TGTGCCAGCAGCCAAGATGTTGACACCGGGACCGTGGGCACCTACGAGCAGTACTTC. Encoded protein: CASSQDVDTGTVGTYEQYF. The gene calls are TRBV4-2 and TRBJ2-7; TRBD1 or TRBD2 may be the D gene (5 bases each). The germline gives CDR1 LGHNA, CDR2 YNFKEQ. The CDR3 covers 19 residues. V shed 0 bases and J shed 2 bases, with 23 bases lying between them.

The V and J genes are TRBV18 and TRBJ1-1; tentative D call: TRBD1 (5 bases). Trimming cost V 4 bases and J 6 bases, with 18 bases left between them. The CDR3 runs to 15 residues. The V gene's germline CDR1 is KGHSH and CDR2 LQKENI. Here the CDR3 DNA reads TGTGCCAGCTCACTACCCGGGGCCCGATCCCCTGAAGCTTTCTTT. It codes for CASSLPGARSPEAFF.

This chain's CDR3 is CASRKGREQETQYF. CDR3 nucleotides: TGTGCCAGCAGAAAAGGACGGGAACAAGAGACCCAGTACTTC. This chain connects TRBV6-5 to TRBJ2-5; D might be TRBD2 (5 bases). The germline CDR1 and CDR2 sequences are MNHEY and SVGAGI. The CDR3 spans 14 residues. Deletions cut 6 bases from V and 2 bases from J, with 13 bases between.

CDR3: CASSSGTGQYGYTF. The DNA of the CDR3 is TGTGCCAGTAGTAGCGGGACAGGGCAATATGGCTACACCTTC. The chain uses TRBV19 and TRBJ1-2, with 9 positions matching TRBD1. CDR3 length: 14 residues. V was clipped by 4 bases and J by 5 bases; unmatched bases: 5. The germline V gene has CDR1 LNHDA and CDR2 SQIVND (reference sequence).